This record concerns one TCR beta chain sequence. The data were taken from a study of blood T cell repertoires in COVID-19. At the level of the study: Both acute and convalescent COVID-19 samples were obtained from the United States, Italy and Spain.

Germline V gene sequence: CDR1 MNHEY, CDR2 SVGAGI. Trimming shortened V by 7 bases and J by 3 bases, and 14 bases separated the two germline ends. This CDR3 spans 14 amino acids. Clones were read by immunoSEQ multiplex PCR, and TCRdb kept only the in-frame ones, dropping some. This repertoire shows about 100,000 clones, 80% to 90% found once; its top ten account for 5%. What was sequenced was peripheral blood. V and J are TRBV6-5 and TRBJ2-3, with D tentatively TRBD2 (5 bases). This TCR derives from a human donor in a cohort sampled during active COVID-19. This chain's CDR3 is CASNEAGVTDTQYF. CDR3 nucleotides: TGTGCCAGCAACGAGGCCGGGGTGACAGATACGCAGTATTTT.